This T cell receptor (beta chain) was sequenced during a study of control samples from healthy donors and cancer patients. The repertoire was sequenced with immunoSEQ multiplex PCR; TCRdb's copy has only in-frame clones and lacks some. The data show around 130,000 clones, roughly 88% seen once. Germline-derived CDR1 and CDR2 are SQVTM and ANQGSEA. Trimming stripped 4 bases from V and 5 bases from J, with 8 bases between. The CDR3 covers 12 residues. The chain links TRBV29-1 to TRBJ2-2; no definite D call. This TCR was recovered from a man aged 45-65 years in good health. Sequencing used blood. The CDR3 loop reads CSVVLWTGELFF. The CDR3 nucleotides read TGCAGCGTTGTATTATGGACCGGGGAGCTGTTTTTT.